A selection of T cell receptor beta chains follows, all from one sample in a study of blood T cell repertoires in COVID-19. Assay used: immunoSEQ multiplex PCR; TCRdb lists only in-frame clones, some missing. The sample has 250,000 to 350,000 clones, about 88% seen once. The sequencing input was PBMCs or T cells enriched from blood (not recorded which). The receptors stem from a woman in her sixties in a cohort exposed to, infected with or recovered from COVID-19 (not recorded which). CDR3s include the opening cysteine and the closing phenylalanine or tryptophan.

V	J	CDR3
TRBV7-9	TRBJ1-4	CASSLQGSATNEKLFF
TRBV27	TRBJ2-2	CASSSDWTGDTGELFF
TRBV18	TRBJ1-1	CAARGGLNTEAFF
TRBV5-1	TRBJ1-4	CASSLGYGRSLDNEKLFF
TRBV11-2	TRBJ1-2	CASSKKLGDSNYGYTF
TRBV18	TRBJ1-4	CASSPPNSFNEKLFF
TRBV5-6	TRBJ1-2	CASSLDSYGYTF
TRBV27	TRBJ1-2	CASSPLGQGTNYGYTF
TRBV4-1	TRBJ2-2	CASSAGTVKTGELFF
TRBV2	TRBJ1-5	CASSEAVGGEQPQHF
TRBV6-1	TRBJ1-1	CASSSQGAGTEAFF
TRBV7-2	TRBJ2-7	CASFRGGTGEFEQYF
TRBV6-4	TRBJ1-5	CASSDSRSSGDKVGNQPQHF
TRBV7-3	TRBJ2-7	CASSFGARVSYEQYF
TRBV2	TRBJ1-5	CASSETGSSNQPQHF
TRBV3-1/TRBV3-2	TRBJ1-3	CASSWDTRRSGNTIYF
TRBV5-1	TRBJ2-5	CASSFQTGVQETQYF
TRBV6-4	TRBJ2-5	CASSLDSFQETQYF
TRBV19	TRBJ2-3	CASSPRTSGYTDTQYF
TRBV2	TRBJ2-1	CASQLAGVEQFF
TRBV2	TRBJ2-1	CASSLLAGGGNEQFF
TRBV5-1	TRBJ2-5	CASSSGQGFQETQYF
TRBV28	TRBJ2-7	CASSSGLAGALYEQYF
TRBV28	TRBJ2-1	CASSPPVSSGRSGEQFF
TRBV6-1	TRBJ2-7	CASTRGGPQTEQYF
TRBV12-3/TRBV12-4	TRBJ1-4	CASSLGGNEKLFF
TRBV7-8	TRBJ2-7	CASSSHKGTSGRAYEQYF
TRBV5-6	TRBJ2-2	CASSLWSGINTGELFF
TRBV7-7	TRBJ1-2	CASSLEGRGGYGYTF
TRBV9	TRBJ1-2	CASTVQGSLYGYTF
TRBV27	TRBJ1-5	CASSSLQYRNQPQHF
TRBV21-1	TRBJ1-1	CASSKGGGTEAFF
TRBV18	TRBJ2-1	CASSPGRVDNEQFF
TRBV3-1/TRBV3-2	TRBJ2-4	CASSQGPGTSGFMRNIQYF
TRBV7-2	TRBJ2-7	CASRATSGLSSYEQYF
TRBV12-5	TRBJ1-1	CASGATANTEAFF
TRBV4-1	TRBJ2-3	CASSQIFGVREYRTDTQYF
TRBV28	TRBJ2-1	CASSLFFGGTYNEQFF
TRBV7-2	TRBJ1-1	CASRFTGGTEAFF
TRBV28	TRBJ2-5	CASSLIGEQETQYF
TRBV5-8	TRBJ2-3	CASGPADTDTQYF
TRBV18	TRBJ2-3	CASTQGVLSDTQYF
TRBV4-2	TRBJ2-7	CASSHLTSGGSYEQYF
TRBV25-1	TRBJ2-2	CASSTGTSGSTGELFF
TRBV5-1	TRBJ1-5	CASSADSPVNQPQHF
TRBV7-3	TRBJ2-5	CASSRSVGARETQYF
TRBV28	TRBJ2-7	CASSRPGQGSYEQYF
TRBV19	TRBJ1-1	CASSNEGTWAEAFF
TRBV27	TRBJ1-5	CASSTPGQGNQPQHF
TRBV4-1	TRBJ2-1	CASSHLGTSGKHEQFF
TRBV6-5	TRBJ2-6	CASIPSYSGANVLTF
TRBV11-1	TRBJ1-1	CASTQKTGPMNTEAFF